This T cell receptor (beta chain) is from a study of T cells in Graves' hyperthyroidism and ophthalmopathy (dated by TCRdb to between 2018 and 2021). Background for the entire study: Peripheral blood samples were taken at initial diagnosis, before any treatment was given. Prospective prediction of ophthalmopathy was tested in an independent validation cohort of 18 to 20 hyperthyroidism patients and 15 to 17 patients who later progressed to ophthalmopathy. TCR Vbeta CDR3 sequencing of approximately 140 peripheral blood samples (under 45 ophthalmopathy, about 74 hyperthyroidism and about 17 progressor patients) is reported in the paper. The approximately 100 discovery patients were divided at random into training and test sets in a 7:3 ratio. In addition, the study compared T-cell repertoires in thyroid tissue and in blood from about 6 Graves' hyperthyroidism patients. Following sampling, methimazole starting at 30 mg daily was given to hyperthyroidism patients, and high-dose intravenous methylprednisolone was given to ophthalmopathy patients. TCR V-J signatures able to tell the groups apart were searched for in a discovery cohort of more than 90 patients, of whom 43 had Graves' ophthalmopathy and 57 had stable Graves' hyperthyroidism. Results and caveats for the whole study, not just this receptor: Ophthalmopathy was separated from stable hyperthyroidism by a 13 V-J signature model, with 87.88% sensitivity and about 81% specificity obtained in cross-validation and 80%/75% obtained in testing. During validation, the model predicted progression to ophthalmopathy a median of about 6.3 months ahead of onset, with around 70% sensitivity and around 73% specificity. Sample size was not statistically predetermined, and blinding of investigators to group allocation was not performed. Most expanded thyroid clonotypes (frequency above 0.001) were also detected in blood, a finding suggesting that blood repertoires may reflect thyroid immune responses.

The TCR beta CDR3 regions were amplified from RNA transcripts. A first-round RT-PCR of the TCR CDR3 used the HTBI primer set with the Qiagen OneStep RT-PCR kit. Libraries were constructed in a second round of multiplex PCR, after which size selection and purification were carried out. Sequencing of the libraries was done on an Illumina HiSeq2000 using paired-end 100 bp reads. The authors processed their data as follows. SOAPnuke was used to process the raw data, removing reads that contained adapters or uncalled bases, had a mean Phred below 15, or lacked an exact match to the constant primer or identifier. High-quality paired reads were merged using COPE v1.2.5, and each unique nucleotide sequence was defined as a clonotype. MiTCR v1.1 was used to align the clonotypes against IMGT TRBV, TRBD and TRBJ reference segments. The analysis was restricted to V-J combinations with a frequency above 0.0001, which together covered approximately 99% of the repertoires. A TCS score was defined as the ratio between F50 (clonal expansion) and ExV (chaos), using BLOSUM62-based TCRdist between CDR3 peptides within each V-J. Welch's t-statistics and random forest reduced around 520 V-J features to 13, which were used in a naive Bayes classifier (R e1071). The similarity between thyroid and blood repertoires was quantified using the Morisita-Horn index. TCRdb itself trimmed the public reads at Q25 with fastp, ran MiXCR and retained productive beta chains. Each CDR3 protein appears once, grouped with its most common genes and DNA. None of the V and J calls come from the authors' own analysis; TCRdb made them. Recorded for this sample are hundreds of thousands of distinct CDR3 sequences; over 35% of them occurred a single time. The ten largest account for about 8.9% of the sample.

Stable Graves' hyperthyroidism was defined as the absence of progression to ophthalmopathy over 18 months of follow-up. Hyperthyroidism patients were aged 18 to 65 years and newly diagnosed, with disease duration of less than 2 months. The study excluded patients with uncontrolled infections, other autoimmune diseases, pregnancy or lactation. Diagnoses were based on clinical symptoms, serum thyroxine and TRAb, thyroid ultrasound and orbital computed tomography. Ficoll-Paque density gradient centrifugation was used to isolate PBMCs from approximately 10 ml of fresh peripheral blood. Total RNA was extracted using Trizol reagent, and RNA quality was assessed on an Agilent 2100 Bioanalyzer. On this clonotype itself: Its antigen target is currently unknown. It has no much larger one-base neighbor in the sample; base qualities were not kept.

From its cysteine to its phenylalanine, the CDR3 spans 16 amino acids. Only CDR3 DNA remains: 48 bases, in frame from the first base. The CDR1 and CDR2 encoded by the germline V gene are KGHDR and SFDVKD. V is cut back by 7 bases and J by 6 bases, with 5 bases in the junction unmatched. The sequenced sample was blood. The source is a man aged 18 to 30 with Graves' hyperthyroidism. Recombination linked TRBV24-1 to TRBJ2-2; a stretch of 15 junction bases matches TRBD2. The base sequence is TGTGCCACCAGCAGAGGACTAGCGGGAGGGCCCGGGGAGCTGTTTTTT. This codes for CATSRGLAGGPGELFF.